This T cell receptor (beta chain) was observed in a study of blood T cell repertoires in COVID-19. As for the study in general: Material from acute and convalescent COVID-19 was sourced from the United States, Italy and Spain. The analysed material was cDNA or gDNA that came from T cells, B-cell-depleted T cells, or PBMCs.

Germline CDR1 is GTSNPN and CDR2 is SVGIG (reference sequence). The CDR3 spans 15 residues. Trimming shortened V by 0 bases and J by 0 bases, and 12 bases separated the two germline ends. Original processing methods: Estimation of nucleated cell counts relied on the amplification of reference gene primers. Here immunoSEQ multiplex PCR was the method, and the copy in TCRdb shows in-frame clones only, minus some. That table gives V, J and clone size, and the DNA gave D and trimming. The table shows 450,000 to 500,000 clones, with 70% to 90% occurring only once. The genes are TRBV30 and TRBJ2-7; no reliable D call. This TCR derives from a human donor in a cohort sampled during active COVID-19. Sequenced sample: peripheral blood. CDR3 in amino acids: CAWSVQNIGSYEQYF. The CDR3 coding sequence is TGTGCCTGGAGTGTACAAAATATTGGCTCCTACGAGCAGTACTTC.